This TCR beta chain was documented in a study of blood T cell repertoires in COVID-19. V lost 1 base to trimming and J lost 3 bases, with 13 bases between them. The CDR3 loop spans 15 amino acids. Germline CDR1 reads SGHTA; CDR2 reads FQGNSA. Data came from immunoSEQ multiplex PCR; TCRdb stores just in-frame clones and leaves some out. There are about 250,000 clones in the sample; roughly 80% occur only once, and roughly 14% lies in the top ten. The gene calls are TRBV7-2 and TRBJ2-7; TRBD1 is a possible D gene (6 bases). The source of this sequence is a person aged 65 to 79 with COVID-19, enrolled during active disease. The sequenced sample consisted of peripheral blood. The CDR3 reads CASSLEGDGYYEQYF. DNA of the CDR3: TGTGCCAGCAGCTTAGAGGGGGACGGCTACTACGAGCAGTACTTC.